The present T cell receptor (beta chain) was sequenced within a study of T cell repertoires in cytomegalovirus infection. Study results and limitations: The ex vivo response was dominated by HLA-C-restricted CMV-specific TCR beta clonotypes. Frequencies of public TCR beta families were cumulated, and this identified carriers of CMV plus the relevant HLA.

TCRdb redid the calling of the reads with MiXCR, one entry per CDR3 protein. Of 150,000 to 200,000 distinct CDR3 sequences in the sample, 9.5% were seen once. This clonotype was observed at least ten times. The antigen is not known. The CDR3 totals 14 residues. The V end was cut by 10 bases, the J end by 8 bases, with 21 bases between. The germline CDR1 and CDR2 sequences are SEHNR and FQNEAQ (reference sequence). The rearrangement links TRBV7-9 to TRBJ2-1; D is perhaps TRBD2 (6 bases). The receptor was derived from a human donor in good health (CMV status not recorded). Some clones in this sample may be carry-over from other donors' samples. The sequenced sample was PBMCs. CDR3 loop: CAIPLVSGVDEQFF. In DNA form, the CDR3 reads TGTGCCATCCCACTAGTATCGGGAGTTGATGAGCAGTTCTTC.